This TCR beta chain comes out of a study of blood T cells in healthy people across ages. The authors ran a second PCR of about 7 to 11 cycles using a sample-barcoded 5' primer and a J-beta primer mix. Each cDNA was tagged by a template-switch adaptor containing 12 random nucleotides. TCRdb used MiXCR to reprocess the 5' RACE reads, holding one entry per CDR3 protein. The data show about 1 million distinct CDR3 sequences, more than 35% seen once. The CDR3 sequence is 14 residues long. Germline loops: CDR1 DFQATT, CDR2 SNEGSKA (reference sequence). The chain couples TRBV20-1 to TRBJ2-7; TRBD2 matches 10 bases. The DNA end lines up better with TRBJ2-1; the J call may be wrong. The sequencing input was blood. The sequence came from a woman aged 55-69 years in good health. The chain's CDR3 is CSARLAGVRNEQFF. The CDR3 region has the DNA TGCAGTGCTAGGCTAGCGGGAGTTAGGAATGAGCAGTTCTTC.